This T cell receptor (beta chain) came from a study of blood T cell repertoires in COVID-19. Study as a whole: The United States, Italy and Spain provided the acute and convalescent COVID-19 samples. T cells, B-cell-depleted T cells, or PBMCs provided the cDNA or gDNA that served as material.

Original methodology: Reference gene primer amplification gave nucleated cell count estimates. Profiled with immunoSEQ multiplex PCR; TCRdb holds only in-frame clones, not every one. The V and J calls and the clone size are those of that table, but D and trimming were determined from the DNA. The sample records about 220,000 clones, 84% being singletons. V was clipped by 0 bases and J by 2 bases; unmatched bases: 5. Germline assignment: CDR1 MGHRA and CDR2 YSYEKL. There are 16 residues in the CDR3. The sequence was obtained from a woman aged 55 to 70 who had recovered from COVID-19. Sequencing was carried out using peripheral blood. V is TRBV4-1 and J is TRBJ2-7, with 9 positions matching TRBD2. As DNA, the CDR3 is TGCGCCAGCAGCCAAGATTCTAGCGGGGAGGCCTACGAGCAGTACTTC. This gives the protein CASSQDSSGEAYEQYF.